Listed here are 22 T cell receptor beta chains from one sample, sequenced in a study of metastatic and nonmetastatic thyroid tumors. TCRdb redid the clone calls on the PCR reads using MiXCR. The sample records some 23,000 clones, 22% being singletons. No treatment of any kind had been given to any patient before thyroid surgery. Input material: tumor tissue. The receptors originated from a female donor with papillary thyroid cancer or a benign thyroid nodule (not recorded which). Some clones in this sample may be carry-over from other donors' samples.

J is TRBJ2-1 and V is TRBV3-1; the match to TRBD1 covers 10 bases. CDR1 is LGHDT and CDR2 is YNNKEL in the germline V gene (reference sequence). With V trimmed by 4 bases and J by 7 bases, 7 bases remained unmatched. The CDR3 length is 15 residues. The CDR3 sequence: CASSPPGTGENEQFF. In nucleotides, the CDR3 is TGTGCCAGCAGCCCGCCCGGGACAGGGGAAAATGAGCAGTTCTTC.

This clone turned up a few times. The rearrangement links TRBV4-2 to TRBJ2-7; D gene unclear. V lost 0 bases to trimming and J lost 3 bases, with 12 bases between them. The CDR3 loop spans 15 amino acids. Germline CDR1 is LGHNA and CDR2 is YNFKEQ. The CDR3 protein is CASSQEGDTNYEQYF. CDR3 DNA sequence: TGTGCCAGCAGCCAAGAAGGAGACACCAACTACGAGCAGTACTTC.

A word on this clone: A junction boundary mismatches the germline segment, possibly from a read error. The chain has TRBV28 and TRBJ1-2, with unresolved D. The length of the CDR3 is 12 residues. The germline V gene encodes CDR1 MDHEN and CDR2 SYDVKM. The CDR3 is CASSPNLWGTHF. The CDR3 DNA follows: TGTGCCAGCAGTCCAAATTTGTGGGGAACCCACTTC.

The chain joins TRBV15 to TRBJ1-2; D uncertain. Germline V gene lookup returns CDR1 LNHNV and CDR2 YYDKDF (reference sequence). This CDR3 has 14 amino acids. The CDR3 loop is CATEDPRTNYGYTF. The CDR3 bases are TGTGCAACCGAGGACCCCAGAACCAACTATGGCTACACCTTC. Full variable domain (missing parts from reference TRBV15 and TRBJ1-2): DAMVIQNPRYQVTQFGKPVTLSCSQTLNHNVMYWYQQKSSQAPKLLFHYYDKDFNNEADTPDNFQSRRPNTSFCFLDIRSPGLGDTAMYLCATEDPRTNYGYTFGSGTRLTVV.

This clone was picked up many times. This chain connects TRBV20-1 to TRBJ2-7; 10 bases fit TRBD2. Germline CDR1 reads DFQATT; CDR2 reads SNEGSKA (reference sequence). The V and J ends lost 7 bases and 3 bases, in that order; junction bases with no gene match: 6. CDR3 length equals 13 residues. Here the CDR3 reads CSVPAGGHYEQYF. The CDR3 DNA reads TGCAGTGTCCCAGCGGGAGGGCACTACGAGCAGTACTTC.

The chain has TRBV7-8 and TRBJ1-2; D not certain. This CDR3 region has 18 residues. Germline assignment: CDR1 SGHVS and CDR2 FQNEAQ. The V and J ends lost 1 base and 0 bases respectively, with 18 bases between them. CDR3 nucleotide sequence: TGTGCCAGCAGCTTAGAAGTAGGTTGGGAGGCAGCTAACTATGGCTACACCTTC. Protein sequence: CASSLEVGWEAANYGYTF.

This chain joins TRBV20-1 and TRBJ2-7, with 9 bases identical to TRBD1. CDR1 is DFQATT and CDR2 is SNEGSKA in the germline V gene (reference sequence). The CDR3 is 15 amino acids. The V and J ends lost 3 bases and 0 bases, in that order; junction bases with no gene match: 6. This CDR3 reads CSARGDRARSYEQYF. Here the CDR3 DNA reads TGCAGTGCTAGGGGGGACAGGGCTCGCTCCTACGAGCAGTACTTC.

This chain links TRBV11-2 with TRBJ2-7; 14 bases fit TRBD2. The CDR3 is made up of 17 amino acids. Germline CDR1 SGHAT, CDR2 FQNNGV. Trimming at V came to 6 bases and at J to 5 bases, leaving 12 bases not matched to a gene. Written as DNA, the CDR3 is TGTGCCAGCAGAGAAGGGACTAGCGGGAGTCTGACCCACGAGCAGTACTTC. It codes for CASREGTSGSLTHEQYF.

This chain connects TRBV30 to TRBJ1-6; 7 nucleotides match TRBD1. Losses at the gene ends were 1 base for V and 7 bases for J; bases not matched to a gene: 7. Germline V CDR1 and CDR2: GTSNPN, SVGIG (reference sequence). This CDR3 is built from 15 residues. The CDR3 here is CAWSGTGVWNSPLHF. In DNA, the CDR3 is TGTGCCTGGAGTGGGACAGGTGTATGGAATTCACCCCTCCACTTT.

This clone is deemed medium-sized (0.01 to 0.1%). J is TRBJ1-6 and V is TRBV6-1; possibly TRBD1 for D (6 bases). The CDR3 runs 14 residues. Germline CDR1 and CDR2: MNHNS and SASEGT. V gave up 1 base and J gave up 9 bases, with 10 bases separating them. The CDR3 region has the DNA TGTGCCAGCAGTGAAGTTAAGGGGGGTTCACCCCTCCACTTT. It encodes CASSEVKGGSPLHF.

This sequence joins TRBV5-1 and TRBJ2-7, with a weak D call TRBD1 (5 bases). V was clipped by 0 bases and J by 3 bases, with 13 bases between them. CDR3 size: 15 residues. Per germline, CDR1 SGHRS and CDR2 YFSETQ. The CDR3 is CASSLGGAGVYEQYF. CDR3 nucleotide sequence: TGCGCCAGCAGCTTGGGTGGGGCCGGAGTCTACGAGCAGTACTTC.

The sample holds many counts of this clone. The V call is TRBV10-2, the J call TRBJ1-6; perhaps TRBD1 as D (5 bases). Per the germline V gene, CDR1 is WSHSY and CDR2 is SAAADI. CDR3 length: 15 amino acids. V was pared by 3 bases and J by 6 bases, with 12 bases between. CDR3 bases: TGCGCCAGCAGTGACGGGGACGCCGGTAATTCACCCCTCCACTTT. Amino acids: CASSDGDAGNSPLHF.

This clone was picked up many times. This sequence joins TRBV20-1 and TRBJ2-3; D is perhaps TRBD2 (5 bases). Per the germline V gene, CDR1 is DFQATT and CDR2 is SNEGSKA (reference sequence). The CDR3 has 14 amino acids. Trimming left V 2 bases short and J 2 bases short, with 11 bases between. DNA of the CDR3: TGCAGTGCTAGAAATCCGGGAACCACAGATACGCAGTATTTT. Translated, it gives CSARNPGTTDTQYF.

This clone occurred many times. The CDR3 coding sequence is TGTGCCACCGGTACAGGGAACACTGAAGCTTTCTTT. Its translation: CATGTGNTEAFF. The chain recombines TRBV15 with TRBJ1-1, with D possibly matching TRBD1 (5 bases). This CDR3 has 12 amino acids. Germline assignment: CDR1 LNHNV and CDR2 YYDKDF (reference sequence). V was cut by 8 bases and J by 1 base, with 8 bases left in between. Full variable domain (outside the CDR3, taken from reference TRBV15 and TRBJ1-1): DAMVIQNPRYQVTQFGKPVTLSCSQTLNHNVMYWYQQKSSQAPKLLFHYYDKDFNNEADTPDNFQSRRPNTSFCFLDIRSPGLGDTAMYLCATGTGNTEAFFGQGTRLTVV.

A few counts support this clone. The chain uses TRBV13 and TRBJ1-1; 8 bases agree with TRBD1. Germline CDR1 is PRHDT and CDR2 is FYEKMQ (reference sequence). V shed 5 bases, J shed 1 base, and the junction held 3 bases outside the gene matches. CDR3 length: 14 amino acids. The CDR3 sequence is CASSRGQGNTEAFF. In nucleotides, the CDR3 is TGTGCCAGCAGCAGAGGACAGGGGAACACTGAAGCTTTCTTT. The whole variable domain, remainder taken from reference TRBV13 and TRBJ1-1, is AAGVIQSPRHLIKEKRETATLKCYPIPRHDTVYWYQQGPGQDPQFLISFYEKMQSDKGSIPDRFSAQQFSDYHSELNMSSLELGDSALYFCASSRGQGNTEAFFGQGTRLTVV.

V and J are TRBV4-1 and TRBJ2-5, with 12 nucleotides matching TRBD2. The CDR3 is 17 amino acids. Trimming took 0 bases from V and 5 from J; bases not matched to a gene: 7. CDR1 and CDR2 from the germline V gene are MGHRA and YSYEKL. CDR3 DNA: TGCGCCAGCAGCCAAGAGGCTAGCGGGGGGGCAGGGGAGACCCAGTACTTC. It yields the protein CASSQEASGGAGETQYF.

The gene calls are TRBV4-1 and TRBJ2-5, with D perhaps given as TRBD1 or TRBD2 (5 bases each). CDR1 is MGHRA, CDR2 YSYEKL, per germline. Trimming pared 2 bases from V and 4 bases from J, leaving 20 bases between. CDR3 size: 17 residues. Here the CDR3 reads CASSQLRPRDPRETQYF. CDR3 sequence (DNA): TGCGCCAGCAGCCAACTCCGCCCCCGGGACCCAAGAGAGACCCAGTACTTC.

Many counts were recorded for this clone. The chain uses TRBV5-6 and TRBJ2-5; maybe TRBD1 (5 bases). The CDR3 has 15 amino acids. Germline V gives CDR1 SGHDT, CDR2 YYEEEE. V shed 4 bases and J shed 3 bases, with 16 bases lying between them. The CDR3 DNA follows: TGTGCCAGCAGCCGCAGGGTACCCCTGAAAGAGACCCAGTACTTC. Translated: CASSRRVPLKETQYF.

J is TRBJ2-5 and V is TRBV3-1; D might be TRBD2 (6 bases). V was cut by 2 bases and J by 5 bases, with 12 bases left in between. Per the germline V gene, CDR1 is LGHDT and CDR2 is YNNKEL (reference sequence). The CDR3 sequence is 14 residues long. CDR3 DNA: TGTGCCAGCAGCCAAAGACTAGGGAGGGAGACCCAGTACTTC. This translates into CASSQRLGRETQYF.

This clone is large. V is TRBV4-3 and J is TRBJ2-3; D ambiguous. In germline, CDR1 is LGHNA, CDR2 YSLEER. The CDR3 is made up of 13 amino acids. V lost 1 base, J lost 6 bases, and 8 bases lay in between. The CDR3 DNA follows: TGCGCCAGCAGCCAAGCGCCCGGGGATACGCAGTATTTT. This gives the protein CASSQAPGDTQYF.

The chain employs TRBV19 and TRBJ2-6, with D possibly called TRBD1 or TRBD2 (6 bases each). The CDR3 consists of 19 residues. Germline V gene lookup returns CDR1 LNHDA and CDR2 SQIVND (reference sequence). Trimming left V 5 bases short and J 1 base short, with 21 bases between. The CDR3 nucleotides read TGTGCCAGTAGTGAAACTAGGGGGAGGTTTGCATCTGGGGCCAACGTCCTGACTTTC. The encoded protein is CASSETRGRFASGANVLTF.

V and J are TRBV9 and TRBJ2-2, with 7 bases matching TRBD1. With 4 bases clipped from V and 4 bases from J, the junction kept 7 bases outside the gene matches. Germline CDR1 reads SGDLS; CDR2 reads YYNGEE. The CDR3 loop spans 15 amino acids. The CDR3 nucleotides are TGTGCCAGCAGCACTAGGGACAGTAGCACCGGGGAGCTGTTTTTT. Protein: CASSTRDSSTGELFF.